The T cell receptor beta chain under discussion was sequenced for a study of cytomegalovirus exposure and HLA in healthy donors. Broader study findings: It was taken for granted in presence/absence analyses that sequencing depth across donors was roughly uniform.

PCR primers comprised 60 Vbeta and 13 Jbeta primers. Data came from immunoSEQ multiplex PCR; TCRdb stores just in-frame clones and leaves some out. The specimen's table records 170,000 or so clones. Note on this clone: Its antigen is unknown.

This CDR3 spans 15 amino acids. V lost 1 base and J lost 4, with 10 bases in between. Germline CDR1 reads LGHNA; CDR2 reads YSLEER. The sequence was obtained from a man aged 25 to 40 in good health and CMV-seronegative. The gene calls are TRBV4-3 and TRBJ1-4, with D unclear. The sequencing input was PBMCs. The CDR3 reads CASSQGARSNEKLFF. CDR3 DNA: TGCGCCAGCAGCCAAGGCGCACGAAGTAATGAAAAACTGTTTTTT.